The sequence of this TCR beta chain was determined in a study of blood T cell repertoires in COVID-19. Assay used: immunoSEQ multiplex PCR; TCRdb lists only in-frame clones, some missing. The table shows just over 300,000 clones, with over 85% occurring only once. The CDR3 spans 14 residues. Germline V gives CDR1 SNHLY, CDR2 FYNNEI. J was trimmed by 5 bases and V by 6 bases; bases with no gene match: 9. The genes are TRBV2 and TRBJ1-2; TRBD1 agrees at 7 bases. Sequencing used peripheral blood. This TCR came from a woman aged 25 to 39 with COVID-19, enrolled during active disease. CDR3 in DNA: TGTGCCAGCAGGGGATTACAGGGGCTATATGGCTACACCTTC. It encodes CASRGLQGLYGYTF.